Listed below are T cell receptor beta chains from one sample, sequenced in a study of response to subunit inactivated influenza vaccine. MiXCR was run by TCRdb on the RT-PCR reads, yielding one entry per CDR3 protein. Of 750,000 to 850,000 distinct CDR3 sequences detected, around 20% appear once; the ten largest clones hold roughly 11%. The input for sequencing was PBMCs from blood, taken around 5 days after vaccination. Source of these receptors: a man in his forties or fifties who received an inactivated influenza vaccine. The CDR3 runs from the conserved cysteine through the conserved F or W. Fields, in order: J gene, D gene, V gene, clone size, CDR3 protein, CDR3 DNA. A D gene is named only where the DNA matches it firmly. Not all rows give a size; the values are once, few, many and, for expanded clones, a class.

TRBJ2-1,-,TRBV24-1,many,CATSDLRSSMDEQFF,TGTGCCACCAGTGATTTGCGTTCTAGTATGGATGAGCAGTTCTTC
TRBJ2-3,-,TRBV3-1,few,CASRARGGTDTQYF,TGTGCCAGCAGGGCACGGGGTGGCACAGATACGCAGTATTTT
TRBJ2-3,TRBD1,TRBV29-1,many,CSVDGTGGRTDTQYF,TGCAGCGTTGACGGGACAGGGGGCCGCACAGATACGCAGTATTTT
TRBJ1-3,-,TRBV12-3/TRBV12-4,many,CASSFSGNTIYF,TGTGCCAGCAGTTTCTCTGGAAACACCATATATTTT
TRBJ2-7,-,TRBV10-2,few,CASSWDTSYEQYF,TGCGCCAGCAGTTGGGACACTTCCTACGAGCAGTACTTC
TRBJ2-2,-,TRBV27,many,CASSLHRTGELFF,TGTGCCAGCAGTTTACATCGGACCGGGGAGCTGTTTTTT
TRBJ2-3,TRBD2,TRBV19,-,CASSIIAGGDTQYF,TGTGCCAGTAGTATAATAGCGGGAGGAGATACGCAGTATTTT
TRBJ2-1,TRBD2,TRBV7-2,few,CASSSSSGRAGGEQFF,TGTGCCAGCAGCTCGTCTAGCGGGAGGGCCGGAGGTGAGCAGTTCTTC
TRBJ2-1,-,TRBV20-1,few,CSAREVTKQFF,TGCAGTGCTAGAGAGGTAACTAAGCAGTTCTTC
TRBJ2-1,-,TRBV28,many,CASSPRSYNEQFF,TGTGCCAGCAGCCCCCGCTCCTACAATGAGCAGTTCTTC
TRBJ2-7,-,TRBV5-1,-,CASSQGPLYEQYF,TGCGCCAGCAGCCAGGGGCCTTTATACGAGCAGTACTTC
TRBJ2-7,-,TRBV15,-,CATSRLLGIAYEQYF,TGTGCCACCAGCAGATTATTGGGGATAGCCTACGAGCAGTACTTC
TRBJ1-2,-,TRBV10-3,few,CAISELGERTSYTF,TGTGCCATCAGTGAGTTGGGCGAGAGGACCAGCTACACCTTC
TRBJ2-1,TRBD2,TRBV7-2,-,CASSLAGGRIEQFF,TGTGCCAGCAGCTTAGCGGGAGGGCGTATTGAGCAGTTCTTC
TRBJ2-3,-,TRBV25-1,few,CASMQGLDTQYF,TGTGCCAGCATGCAGGGGTTGGATACGCAGTATTTT
TRBJ2-5,TRBD1,TRBV7-8,-,CGSGQVQETQYF,TGTGGGTCGGGACAGGTACAAGAGACCCAGTACTTC
TRBJ2-3,-,TRBV2,-,CASTRMGDTQYF,TGTGCCAGCACCCGGATGGGGGATACGCAGTATTTT
TRBJ2-3,-,TRBV7-8,many,CASSSWGALDTQYF,TGTGCCAGCAGCTCTTGGGGGGCCCTAGATACGCAGTATTTT
TRBJ1-4,-,TRBV4-3,-,CASSQEVSRGGEKLFF,TGCGCCAGCAGCCAAGAAGTAAGCAGGGGTGGTGAAAAACTGTTTTTT
TRBJ2-3,-,TRBV6-1,-,CASSNTLVALLYF,TGTGCCAGCAGTAATACACTAGTAGCCTTGTTGTATTTT
TRBJ2-7,-,TRBV6-2/TRBV6-3,few,CASTSPVVLYEQYF,TGTGCCAGCACCTCTCCGGTTGTTTTATACGAGCAGTACTTC
TRBJ1-2,-,TRBV5-1,many,CASSLDPRGYGYTF,TGCGCCAGCAGCTTGGACCCGCGGGGATATGGCTACACCTTC
TRBJ1-3,-,TRBV9,few,CASSVDSWDNGNTIYF,TGTGCCAGCAGCGTAGATTCGTGGGATAATGGAAACACCATATATTTT
TRBJ2-3,-,TRBV5-1,many,CASSLSGLTDTQYF,TGCGCCAGCAGCTTGAGCGGACTCACAGATACGCAGTATTTT
TRBJ2-5,TRBD2,TRBV20-1,few,CSATGGTSGGEETQYF,TGCAGTGCCACAGGAGGGACTAGCGGGGGGGAAGAGACCCAGTACTTC
TRBJ2-2,TRBD1,TRBV7-2,-,CASSLNAVTGAGELFF,TGTGCCAGCAGCTTAAATGCCGTGACAGGGGCCGGGGAGCTGTTTTTT
TRBJ2-1,TRBD2,TRBV29-1,-,CSVESGTSGSRDEQFF,TGCAGCGTTGAAAGTGGGACTAGCGGGAGTAGGGATGAGCAGTTCTTC
TRBJ2-3,-,TRBV20-1,-,CSARGLQKTSTDTQYF,TGCAGTGCTAGAGGCCTCCAGAAAACTAGCACAGATACGCAGTATTTT
TRBJ2-3,TRBD2,TRBV4-3,-,CASSQASGTSGGPTDTQYF,TGCGCCAGCAGCCAAGCCTCCGGGACTAGCGGGGGGCCCACAGATACGCAGTATTTT
TRBJ2-2,-,TRBV7-2,-,CASSPPFFGELFF,TGTGCCAGCAGCCCCCCTTTTTTCGGGGAGCTGTTTTTT
TRBJ2-5,TRBD2,TRBV5-4,few,CASSDGTSEQETQYF,TGTGCCAGCAGCGATGGGACTAGCGAACAAGAGACCCAGTACTTC
TRBJ2-1,TRBD1,TRBV12-3/TRBV12-4,-,CASSLPGQGGDEQFF,TGTGCCAGCAGTTTACCGGGACAGGGAGGCGATGAGCAGTTCTTC
TRBJ2-7,TRBD1,TRBV27,many,CASSFWTGGPVEQYF,TGTGCCAGCAGTTTTTGGACAGGGGGTCCTGTCGAGCAGTACTTC
TRBJ2-3,-,TRBV5-5,few,CASSPEGRSTDTQYF,TGTGCCAGCAGCCCCGAGGGGCGTAGCACAGATACGCAGTATTTT
TRBJ1-1,-,TRBV6-2/TRBV6-3,-,CASSYGTLSEAFF,TGTGCCAGCAGTTACGGCACTCTCTCCGAAGCTTTCTTT
TRBJ2-2,-,TRBV5-1,few,CASSLAVGGTGELFF,TGCGCCAGCAGCTTGGCCGTAGGCGGTACCGGGGAGCTGTTTTTT
TRBJ2-1,TRBD2,TRBV4-2,-,CASSQGSGGINNEQFF,TGTGCCAGCAGCCAGGGCTCGGGGGGAATAAACAATGAGCAGTTCTTC
TRBJ2-7,TRBD2,TRBV9,-,CASSSGGGTVNEQYF,TGTGCCAGCAGCTCGGGGGGAGGGACGGTAAACGAGCAGTACTTC